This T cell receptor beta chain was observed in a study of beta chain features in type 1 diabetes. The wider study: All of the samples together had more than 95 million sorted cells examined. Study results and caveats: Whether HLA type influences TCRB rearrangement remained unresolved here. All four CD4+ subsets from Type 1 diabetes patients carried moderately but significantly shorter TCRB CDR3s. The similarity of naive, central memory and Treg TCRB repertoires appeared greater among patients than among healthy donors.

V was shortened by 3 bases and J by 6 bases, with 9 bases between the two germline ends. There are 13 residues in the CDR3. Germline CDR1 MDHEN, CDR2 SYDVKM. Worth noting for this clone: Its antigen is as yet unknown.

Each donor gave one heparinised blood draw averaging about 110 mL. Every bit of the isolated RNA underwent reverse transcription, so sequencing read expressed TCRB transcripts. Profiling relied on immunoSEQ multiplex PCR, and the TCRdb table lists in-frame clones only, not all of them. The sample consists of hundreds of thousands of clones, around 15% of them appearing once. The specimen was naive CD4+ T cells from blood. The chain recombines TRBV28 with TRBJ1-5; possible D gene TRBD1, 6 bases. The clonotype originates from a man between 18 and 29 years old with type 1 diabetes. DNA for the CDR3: TGTGCCAGCAGTTTCACGGACAGTCAGCCCCAGCATTTT. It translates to CASSFTDSQPQHF.